The source of this T cell receptor beta chain is a study of blood T cell repertoires in COVID-19. This clone is a singleton in its sample. Original handling: Nucleated cell number was recorded as an estimate derived from reference gene primer amplification. Measured with immunoSEQ multiplex PCR; TCRdb has only the in-frame clones, and not every one. Clone size and V and J calls were adopted from that table, with D and trimming inferred from the DNA. The sample carries about 150,000 clones, around 83% recorded once. The J segment lost 4 bases and the V segment lost 4 bases, leaving 4 bases of the junction unmatched. The length of the CDR3 is 14 residues. CDR1 and CDR2 from the germline V gene are SNHLY and FYNNEI.

Sequences were obtained from peripheral blood. This chain connects TRBV2 to TRBJ1-1, with 9 bases fitting TRBD1. The TCR comes from an older woman with COVID-19, enrolled during active disease. For the CDR3, the DNA is TGTGCCAGCAGTGCCCGACAGGGGGTCACTGAAGCTTTCTTT. It encodes CASSARQGVTEAFF.